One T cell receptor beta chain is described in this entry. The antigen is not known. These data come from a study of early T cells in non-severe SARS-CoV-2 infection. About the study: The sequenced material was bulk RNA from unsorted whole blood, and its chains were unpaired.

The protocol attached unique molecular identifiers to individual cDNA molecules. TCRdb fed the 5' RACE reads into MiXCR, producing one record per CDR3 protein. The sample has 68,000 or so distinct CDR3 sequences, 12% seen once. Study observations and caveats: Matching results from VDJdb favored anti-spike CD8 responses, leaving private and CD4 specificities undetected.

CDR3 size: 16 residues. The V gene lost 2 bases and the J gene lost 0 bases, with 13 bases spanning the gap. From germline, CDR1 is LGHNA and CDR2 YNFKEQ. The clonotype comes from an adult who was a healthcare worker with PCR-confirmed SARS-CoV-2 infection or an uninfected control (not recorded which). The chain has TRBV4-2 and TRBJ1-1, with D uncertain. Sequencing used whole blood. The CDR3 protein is CASSQRARILNTEAFF. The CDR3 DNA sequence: TGTGCCAGCAGCCAACGGGCGCGGATCTTGAACACTGAAGCTTTCTTT.